This passage covers 19 T cell receptor beta chains from one sample sequenced in a study of T cell responses to AZD1222 COVID-19 vaccine. Repertoires were generated with immunoSEQ multiplex PCR, while TCRdb's copy carries only in-frame clones and drops some. The sample consists of roughly 150,000 clones, about 90% of them appearing once. Sequenced here: peripheral blood, sampled on day 0 of AZD1222 vaccination. These receptor sequences come from an adult in good health.

The rearrangement links TRBV29-1 to TRBJ2-3, with 7 bases lining up with TRBD2. Germline V gives CDR1 SQVTM, CDR2 ANQGSEA. This CDR3 is built from 14 residues. With V trimmed by 7 bases and J by 2 bases, 9 bases remained unmatched. The chain's CDR3 is CSARNAGVTDTQYF. The DNA for the CDR3 is TGCAGCGCCAGAAACGCGGGGGTCACAGATACGCAGTATTTT.

This chain links TRBV7-9 with TRBJ1-2; no clear D. In germline, CDR1 is SEHNR, CDR2 FQNEAQ (reference sequence). Trimming took off 4 bases at V and 4 bases at J, with 16 bases between the two ends. The CDR3 consists of 15 residues. CDR3 loop: CASSSPQRLAYGYTF. CDR3 nucleotide sequence: TGTGCCAGCAGCTCACCGCAGAGACTTGCCTATGGCTACACCTTC.

This rearrangement joins TRBV7-3 to TRBJ2-3, with 7 bases fitting TRBD1. Trimming cost V 5 bases and J 4 bases; bases outside gene matches: 6. The CDR3 loop spans 14 amino acids. Germline lookup yields CDR1 SGHTA and CDR2 FQGTGA. The CDR3 nucleotides read TGTGCCAGCAGCCCCCAAACAGGGGCAGATACGCAGTATTTT. Translation: CASSPQTGADTQYF.

This chain connects TRBV18 to TRBJ2-1, with 8 bases aligning to TRBD2. CDR1 is KGHSH and CDR2 is LQKENI in the germline V gene. V gave up 0 bases and J gave up 7 bases; unmatched junction bases: 5. The CDR3 is 15 residues long. The CDR3, as DNA: TGTGCCAGCTCACCACCAAGCGGGAGTAGAAATGAGCAGTTCTTC. Translating it yields CASSPPSGSRNEQFF.

This clone was seen once. The V call is TRBV5-4, the J call TRBJ1-1; tentatively, D is TRBD1 (5 bases). Germline values: CDR1 SGHNT, CDR2 YYREEE (reference sequence). V lost 2 bases and J lost 3, with 11 bases in between. CDR3 length: 14 residues. This CDR3 reads CASSFPGGYTEAFF. CDR3 DNA: TGTGCCAGCAGCTTCCCCGGGGGGTACACTGAAGCTTTCTTT.

The chain has TRBV5-1 and TRBJ2-1; 8 positions match TRBD1. J gave up 11 bases and V 2 bases, and 9 bases lay outside the gene matches. CDR1 and CDR2 from the germline V gene are SGHRS and YFSETQ. CDR3 length: 14 residues. CDR3 sequence: CASSFPGQDQKQFF. DNA of the CDR3: TGCGCCAGCAGCTTCCCGGGACAGGACCAAAAGCAGTTCTTC.

The V call is TRBV30, the J call TRBJ1-6, with D possibly being TRBD1 (5 bases). Trimming removed 5 bases from V and 7 bases from J, with 15 bases in between. The CDR3 is made up of 14 amino acids. Germline values: CDR1 GTSNPN, CDR2 SVGIG (reference sequence). CDR3 sequence reads: CAWVSWDANSPLHF. The CDR3 DNA reads TGTGCCTGGGTCTCCTGGGACGCAAATTCACCCCTCCACTTT.

The V gene is TRBV7-2, the J gene TRBJ1-5, with TRBD1 matching over 7 bases. The germline gives CDR1 SGHTA, CDR2 FQGNSA. V was pared by 5 bases and J by 0 bases, with 10 bases of the junction left unmatched. CDR3 length: 17 amino acids. In DNA form, the CDR3 reads TGTGCCAGCAGCCTGCTGGGACAGAGCAATAGCAATCAGCCCCAGCATTTT. Translated, it gives CASSLLGQSNSNQPQHF.

This chain connects TRBV5-1 to TRBJ2-5; the D is unclear. The CDR3 sequence is 14 residues long. CDR1 is SGHRS, CDR2 YFSETQ, per germline. V was cut by 0 bases and J by 1 base, with 7 bases left in between. The CDR3 region has the DNA TGCGCCAGCAGCTTGGGCTCCTCCCAAGAGACCCAGTACTTC. Protein: CASSLGSSQETQYF.

The V call is TRBV21-1, the J call TRBJ2-7; TRBD2 is the table's D call and was not checked against the DNA. TRBV21-1 is labeled a pseudogene. This CDR3 region has 16 residues. The CDR3 reads CASSKQGGGLSYEQYF. The CDR3 coding sequence is TGTGCCAGCAGCAAACAAGGGGGGGGCCTTTCCTACGAGCAGTACTTC.

This sequence joins TRBV4-3 and TRBJ2-3, with 10 positions matching TRBD2. The CDR3 runs to 17 residues. V dropped 2 bases and J dropped 4; count of bases not matched to a gene: 9. Germline loops: CDR1 LGHNA, CDR2 YSLEER. DNA for the CDR3: TGCGCCAGCAGCCAAACGCCTCTAGCGGGAGAGTCAGATACGCAGTATTTT. It encodes CASSQTPLAGESDTQYF.

The gene calls are TRBV7-2 and TRBJ2-7, with D perhaps TRBD1 or TRBD2 (7 bases each). V was shortened by 8 bases and J by 1 base, with 15 bases between the two germline ends. The CDR3 has 14 amino acids. In germline, CDR1 is SGHTA, CDR2 FQGNSA. CDR3 sequence (DNA): TGTGCCAGCGGGGAGGGGGCGCGGTCCTACGAGCAGTACTTC. Its protein is CASGEGARSYEQYF.

The chain carries TRBV25-1 and TRBJ2-1; 11 bases map to TRBD2. CDR3 length equals 18 residues. The ends lost 2 bases at V and 0 bases at J; junction bases unmatched: 6. CDR1 and CDR2 from the germline V gene are MGHDK and SYGVNS. This chain's CDR3 is CASSEGASGRISYNEQFF. The CDR3 nucleotides are TGTGCCAGCAGTGAAGGAGCTAGCGGGAGGATCTCCTACAATGAGCAGTTCTTC.

The sample holds many counts of this clone. The genes are TRBV6-1 and TRBJ2-2; D is undetermined. The germline CDR1 and CDR2 sequences are MNHNS and SASEGT. V was cut by 1 base and J by 8 bases, with 14 bases left in between. This CDR3 has 15 residues. CDR3 sequence (DNA): TGTGCCAGCAGTGAAGGGTTTGGCGAATGGGGGGAGCTGTTTTTT. This sequence encodes CASSEGFGEWGELFF.

V is TRBV6-5 and J is TRBJ1-2; D remains unclear. The V end was cut by 0 bases, the J end by 1 base, with 9 bases between. CDR3 length: 15 amino acids. Germline V lookup: CDR1 MNHEY, CDR2 SVGAGI. CDR3 DNA sequence: TGTGCCAGCAGTTACTCGTATGGGGATAACTATGGCTACACCTTC. Protein product: CASSYSYGDNYGYTF.

V gene TRBV7-9 combines with J gene TRBJ1-2, with no clear D. From germline, CDR1 is SEHNR and CDR2 FQNEAQ (reference sequence). This CDR3 has 17 amino acids. V lost 2 bases to trimming and J lost 0 bases, with 16 bases between them. The chain's CDR3 is CASSLRIGDGTNYGYTF. CDR3 bases: TGTGCCAGCAGCTTAAGGATCGGCGACGGAACTAACTATGGCTACACCTTC.

The genes are TRBV3-1 (or the pseudogene TRBV3-2) and TRBJ2-1; no clear D. V gave up 1 base and J gave up 2 bases, with 3 bases separating them. The CDR3 extends over 13 amino acids. Germline assignment: CDR1 LGHDT and CDR2 YNNKEL (reference sequence). For the CDR3, the DNA is TGTGCCAGCAGCCAAGCAACCTACAATGAGCAGTTCTTC. Residues: CASSQATYNEQFF.

The V call is TRBV5-4, the J call TRBJ2-3; 9 nucleotides align to TRBD2. This CDR3 is 17 amino acids long. V lost 0 bases and J lost 0; bases outside the gene matches: 5. CDR1 is SGHNT and CDR2 is YYREEE in the germline V gene (reference sequence). CDR3 protein: CASSLGSGGPSTDTQYF. The CDR3 nucleotides read TGTGCCAGCAGCTTGGGTAGCGGGGGACCTAGCACAGATACGCAGTATTTT.

The chain employs TRBV27 and TRBJ1-5, with D possibly matching TRBD1 (6 bases). Trimming removed 9 bases at V and 7 bases at J, with 19 bases between. This CDR3 spans 14 amino acids. Germline loops: CDR1 MNHEY, CDR2 SMNVEV (reference sequence). The CDR3 reads CASRPWGGSQPQHF. DNA of the CDR3: TGTGCCAGTAGGCCGTGGGGGGGCTCACAGCCCCAGCATTTT.